A selection of T cell receptor beta chains follows, all from one sample in a study of blood T cell repertoires in COVID-19. This table comes from immunoSEQ multiplex PCR, and its TCRdb copy is limited to in-frame clones, with some not included. The sample includes hundreds of thousands of clones, around 87% of them seen just once. Specimen: peripheral blood. The receptors here all came from a woman in her 40s who had recovered from COVID-19. Each CDR3 is given with its conserved first and last residue. A D gene is named only where the DNA matches it firmly. Clone size is given for some rows only: seen once, a few or many times, or a class if the clone is expanded.

d_call clone_size j_call v_call cdr3_nt cdr3_aa
. . TRBJ1-4 TRBV12-2 TGTGCAAGTCGCGCCCCGTCCCCGGGCAGGGGAAGAGAAAAACTGTTTTTT CASRAPSPGRGREKLFF
TRBD1 . TRBJ2-7 TRBV6-4 TGTGCCAGCAGTGTCGAGACAGGGGCCTACGAGCAGTACTTC CASSVETGAYEQYF
TRBD2 . TRBJ2-1 TRBV5-4 TGTGCCAGCAGCTCAGGACTAGCGGGGGGGTGGCCCCAGAATGAGCAGTTCTTC CASSSGLAGGWPQNEQFF
. . TRBJ2-7 TRBV3-1/TRBV3-2 TGTGCCAGCACCTTCCGACAGGTAGGGGGTTACGAGCAGTACTTC CASTFRQVGGYEQYF
TRBD1 few TRBJ2-2 TRBV5-1 TGCGCCAGCAGCCTGGACAGGGTGGTGGACGGGGAGCTGTTTTTT CASSLDRVVDGELFF
TRBD1 . TRBJ1-1 TRBV7-9 TGTGCCAGCCTAGCACAGGGGGCTAGCACTGAAGCTTTCTTT CASLAQGASTEAFF
TRBD1 . TRBJ2-7 TRBV5-1 TGCGCCAGCAGCCCAGGACAGGGTTGGTACGAGCAGTACTTC CASSPGQGWYEQYF
. . TRBJ1-1 TRBV18 TGTGCCAGCTCACCACGACGCGACATGAACACTGAAGCTTTCTTT CASSPRRDMNTEAFF
. . TRBJ2-7 TRBV25-1 TGTGCCAGCAGTGGGCTGGGGCGACCCTACGAGCAGTACTTC CASSGLGRPYEQYF
. . TRBJ1-3 TRBV15 TGTGCCACCAGCAGGGAGCTTGGGGCCTCCTCTGGAAACACCATATATTTT CATSRELGASSGNTIYF
. . TRBJ1-3 TRBV10-3 TGTGCCATCAGCGGTCCTGGACAGCACTCTGGAAACACCATATATTTT CAISGPGQHSGNTIYF
. once TRBJ2-3 TRBV5-5 TGTGCCAGCAAGGCAGGGCTTACCCTTAGCACAGATACGCAGTATTTT CASKAGLTLSTDTQYF
TRBD1 few TRBJ1-1 TRBV19 TGTGCCAGTAGTATAGGACAGGGTTACACTGAAGCTTTCTTT CASSIGQGYTEAFF
TRBD2 . TRBJ2-3 TRBV6-1 TGTGCCAGCAGTGAACGTCCGGGCCTCTCCCGGGGGGTAACAGATACGCAGTATTTT CASSERPGLSRGVTDTQYF
TRBD1 . TRBJ1-2 TRBV5-1 TGCGCCAGCAGCTTGTTTGTCGCAGGGGGCTTCTATGGCTACACCTTC CASSLFVAGGFYGYTF
. few TRBJ1-5 TRBV7-2 TGTGCCAGCAGCGGGGGCACTCATCAGCCCCAGCATTTT CASSGGTHQPQHF
. . TRBJ2-3 TRBV11-2 TGTGCCAGCAGCCTGGCCGCAAGGACTAGCACAGATACGCAGTATTTT CASSLAARTSTDTQYF
. few TRBJ2-3 TRBV11-1 TGTGCCAGCAGCTTAAATGGGGGGGCTAGCACAGATACGCAGTATTTT CASSLNGGASTDTQYF
TRBD1 . TRBJ2-2 TRBV6-4 TGTGCCAGCAGCCCCGACAGGGCCGGCGGGGAGCTGTTTTTT CASSPDRAGGELFF
. . TRBJ2-7 TRBV29-1 TGCAGCGTTCAGGAACAGGGACCCTACGAGCAGTACTTC CSVQEQGPYEQYF
. . TRBJ2-2 TRBV7-9 TGTGCCAGCAGCGCGACGGCTAGTGACGGGGAGCTGTTTTTT CASSATASDGELFF
. once TRBJ1-2 TRBV5-1 TGCGCCAGCAGCTTGAACGGAGGCGCGAACTATGGCTACACCTTC CASSLNGGANYGYTF
TRBD1 . TRBJ2-7 TRBV27 TGTGCCAGCTATGGGGCAGGGGGCTACGAGCAGTACTTC CASYGAGGYEQYF
. once TRBJ1-2 TRBV10-3 TGTGCCATCAGTGAGGGAGAGGACTATGGCTACACCTTC CAISEGEDYGYTF
. . TRBJ1-2 TRBV7-9 TGTGCCAGCATAGGAGGGCAACGCCCTTATGGCTACACCTTC CASIGGQRPYGYTF
. . TRBJ2-5 TRBV6-2/TRBV6-3 TGTGCCAGCAGTCCCTCGCCGAGGGAAGAGACCCAGTACTTC CASSPSPREETQYF
. . TRBJ1-6 TRBV28 TGTGCCAGCAGTTTCCCGGTCCTTAATTCACCCCTCCACTTT CASSFPVLNSPLHF
. . TRBJ2-7 TRBV5-6 TGTGCCACCTCCCCAGGCCCTATGCCCTCCTACGAGCAGTACTTC CATSPGPMPSYEQYF
TRBD1 . TRBJ2-3 TRBV6-5 TGTGCCAGCAGTTACAGGGGGCTAGGCACAGATACGCAGTATTTT CASSYRGLGTDTQYF
. . TRBJ1-5 TRBV19 TGTGCCAGTAGTATAACGGGGACACATCAGCCCCAGCATTTT CASSITGTHQPQHF
TRBD2 few TRBJ2-1 TRBV10-1 TGCGCCAGCAGTCCTTTCGGACTAGCGGGGGCAGAGCAGTTCTTC CASSPFGLAGAEQFF
. . TRBJ2-2 TRBV10-3 TGTGCCATCAGTGAGCTGAGTGGGGAGCTGTTTTTT CAISELSGELFF